The T cell receptor beta chain described here comes from a study of T cell responses to AZD1222 COVID-19 vaccine (dated by TCRdb to the early 2020s). Some background on the complete study: A total of about 240 trial participants underwent TCR sequencing, of whom about 200 received two doses of AZD1222 and about 25 received two doses of the MenACWY control vaccine. Trial participants were enrolled by age into 18-55, 56-69 and 70-plus year subgroups, with 148, 28 and 57 TCR-sequenced participants respectively.

The CDR3 regions of human TCRbeta chains were subjected to immunosequencing. Turning to the authors' computational methods: Repertoire TCRs were matched against a reference library of SARS-CoV-2-specific TCRs generated with the MIRA antigen-specificity platform. Breadth was defined as the fraction of unique TCRs that were SARS-CoV-2-associated, and depth was defined as the fraction of total T cells that were SARS-CoV-2-associated. Using the MIRA data, each spike-specific TCR was mapped to the spike region that the TCR reacts to and placed in a CD4 or CD8 class. Log10-transformed breadth and depth values were compared by one-way ANOVA with Sidak's multiple comparisons tests. TCRdb carries this immuneACCESS record with in-frame sequences only. Its versions omit some clonotypes, under half of them owing to an unresolved V gene in the studies checked, with the rest unexplained. That table is the source of V, J and clone size, and D and trimming were worked out from the DNA. For this sample there are about 97,000 clones; over 75% appear just once. The top ten hold about 10% of the sample.

This sample's time point label indicates: about 28 days (+/-7) after the second vaccine dose. Because spike-specific TCR depth and breadth did not differ between the two schedules, AZD1222 recipients who got a second dose at roughly 4 weeks were pooled with those who got a second dose at roughly 12 weeks. Vaccinee samples came from UK trials COV001 and COV002, including a single-blind randomized controlled phase 2/3 trial of AZD1222 (ChAdOx1 nCoV-19) in healthy adults. Trial participant PBMC samples were collected at day 0 and day 28 after the second dose for TCRbeta chain sequencing. Study-wide findings and limitations: After two AZD1222 doses, both the breadth and the depth of spike-specific TCRs were significantly higher than at day 0 and than in MenACWY recipients. Reportedly, almost half of the unique spike-specific TCRs recognized epitopes lying outside the regions that are mutated in the B.1.351 and B.1.1.7 variants. The 56-69-year group was small, and its depth increase did not reach significance, likely because of low power. Conclusions about previously exposed vaccinees were limited because only six AZD1222 recipients were SARS-CoV-2 seropositive at baseline. Participants were mostly white British and included more females than males, and it was suggested by the authors that clonal diversity may have been underestimated. Because no day 14 peak-response samples were available, the repertoires could be characterized only after the peak T cell response. The whole spike protein was spanned by vaccine-associated CD4 TCRs, and dominant responses were seen in regions 160-218 and 743-854.

The germline V gene gives CDR1 as MNHEY and CDR2 as SVGAGI. Its CDR3 holds 15 amino acids, cysteine through phenylalanine. Just CDR3 DNA is preserved here, 45 bases in frame from base 1. The germline V end is reduced by 6 bases and the J end by 2 bases; junction bases left unmatched: 8. As for this clone: Its antigen is not yet known. No much larger clone is present one base from it, and per-base qualities are unavailable.

The rearrangement joined TRBV6-5 to TRBJ1-2; 8 bases in the junction line up with TRBD1. This TCR was sampled from an adult who received the AZD1222 COVID-19 vaccine. The sequences come from peripheral blood, collected 28 days after the second AZD1222 dose. The nucleotides read TGTGCCAGCAGGGGGGGACAGGTAGAGAACTATGGCTACACCTTC. Its translation is CASRGGQVENYGYTF.